The source of this T cell receptor beta chain is a study of blood T cells in healthy people across ages. Per individual sample, total RNA of at least 5.5 micrograms was extracted. Looked up from germline, CDR1 is DFQATT and CDR2 is SNEGSKA (reference sequence). There are 11 residues in the CDR3. V was cut by 5 bases and J by 12 bases, with 14 bases left in between. This clonotype occurred many times. Combining a sample-barcoded 5' primer with a J-beta primer mix, a second PCR ran for roughly 7 to 11 cycles. Each of the cDNA molecules was tagged by a template-switch adaptor with 12 random nucleotides. Per sample, CDR3-containing paired-end reads numbered at least 2.5 million. TCRdb ran MiXCR on the 5' RACE reads and lists one entry per CDR3 protein. The table lists fewer than 2 million distinct CDR3 sequences, about two fifths of them singletons.

The receptor comes from a human donor in good health. Material: blood. This rearrangement joins TRBV20-1 to TRBJ2-1; D remains unclear. CDR3 nucleotides: TGCAGTGCTCCCGGTAGATGGGGGCAGTTCTTC. Translated: CSAPGRWGQFF.